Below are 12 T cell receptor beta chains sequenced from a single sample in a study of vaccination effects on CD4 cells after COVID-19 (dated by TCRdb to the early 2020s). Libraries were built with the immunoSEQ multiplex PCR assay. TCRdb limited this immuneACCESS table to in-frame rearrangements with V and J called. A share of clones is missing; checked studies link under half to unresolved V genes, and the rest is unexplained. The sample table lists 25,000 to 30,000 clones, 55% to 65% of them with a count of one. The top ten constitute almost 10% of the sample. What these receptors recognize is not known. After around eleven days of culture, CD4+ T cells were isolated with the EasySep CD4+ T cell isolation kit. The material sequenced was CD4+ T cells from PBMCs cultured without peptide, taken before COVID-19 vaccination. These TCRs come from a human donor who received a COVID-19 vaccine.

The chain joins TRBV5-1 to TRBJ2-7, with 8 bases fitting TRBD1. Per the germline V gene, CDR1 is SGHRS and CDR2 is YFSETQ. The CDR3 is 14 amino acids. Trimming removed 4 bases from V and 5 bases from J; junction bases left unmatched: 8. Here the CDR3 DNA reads TGCGCCAGCAGCACGCAGGGGGCGATCAACGAGCAGTACTTC. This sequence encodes CASSTQGAINEQYF.

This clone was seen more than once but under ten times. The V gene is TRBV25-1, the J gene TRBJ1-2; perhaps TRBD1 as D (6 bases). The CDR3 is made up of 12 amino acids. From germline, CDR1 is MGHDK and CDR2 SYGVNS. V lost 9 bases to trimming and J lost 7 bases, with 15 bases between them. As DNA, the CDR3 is TGTGCCAGTACTGATAACAGGGTTGGCTACACCTTC. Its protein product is CASTDNRVGYTF.

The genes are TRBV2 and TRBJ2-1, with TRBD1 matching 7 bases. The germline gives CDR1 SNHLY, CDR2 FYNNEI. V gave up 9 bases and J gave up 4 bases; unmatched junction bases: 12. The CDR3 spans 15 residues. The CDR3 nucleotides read TGTGCCAGGAATCTAGATGACAGGGCGTACAATGAGCAGTTCTTC. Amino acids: CARNLDDRAYNEQFF.

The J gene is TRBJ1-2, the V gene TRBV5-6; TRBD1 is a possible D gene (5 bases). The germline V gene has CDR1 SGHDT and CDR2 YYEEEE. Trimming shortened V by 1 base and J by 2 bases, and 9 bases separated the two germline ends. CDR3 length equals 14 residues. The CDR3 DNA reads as TGTGCCAGCAGCTTGCAGGGCACGAACTATGGCTACACCTTC. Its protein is CASSLQGTNYGYTF.

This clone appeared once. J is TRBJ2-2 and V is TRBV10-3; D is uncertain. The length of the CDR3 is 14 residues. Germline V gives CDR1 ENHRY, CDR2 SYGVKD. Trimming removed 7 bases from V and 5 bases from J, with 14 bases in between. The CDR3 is CAITPFTSTGELFF. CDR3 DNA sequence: TGTGCCATCACTCCCTTTACCAGTACCGGGGAGCTGTTTTTT.

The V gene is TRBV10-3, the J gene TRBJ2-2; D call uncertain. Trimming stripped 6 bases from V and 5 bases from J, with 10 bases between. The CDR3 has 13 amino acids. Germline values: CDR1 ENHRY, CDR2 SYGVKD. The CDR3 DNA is TGTGCCATCAGACGATCTGAGACCGGGGAGCTGTTTTTT. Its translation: CAIRRSETGELFF.

This chain's CDR3 is CASVPGGTAYNSPLHF. CDR3 sequence (DNA): TGTGCCAGCGTCCCGGGTGGGACTGCCTATAATTCACCCCTCCACTTT. The gene calls are TRBV28 and TRBJ1-6; tentative D call: TRBD1 (5 bases). Germline CDR1 MDHEN, CDR2 SYDVKM. This CDR3 spans 16 amino acids. The V and J ends lost 8 bases and 2 bases respectively, with 16 bases between them.

CDR3 residues: CASSSPGQGTGELFF. Written as DNA, the CDR3 is TGTGCCAGCAGTTCCCCGGGACAAGGGACCGGGGAGCTGTTTTTT. This chain links TRBV27 with TRBJ2-2; maybe TRBD1 (6 bases). Per germline, CDR1 MNHEY and CDR2 SMNVEV (reference sequence). V lost 4 bases and J 5 bases, leaving 14 bases between the germline ends. CDR3 size: 15 residues.

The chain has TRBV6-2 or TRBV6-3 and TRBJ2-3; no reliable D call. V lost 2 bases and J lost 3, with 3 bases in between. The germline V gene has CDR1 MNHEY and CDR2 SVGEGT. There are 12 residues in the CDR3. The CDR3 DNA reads TGTGCCAGCAGTTACGAAACAGATACGCAGTATTTT. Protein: CASSYETDTQYF.

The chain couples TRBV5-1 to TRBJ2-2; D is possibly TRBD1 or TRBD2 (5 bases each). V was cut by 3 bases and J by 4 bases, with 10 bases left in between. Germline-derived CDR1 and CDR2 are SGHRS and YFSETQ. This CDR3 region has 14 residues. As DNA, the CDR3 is TGCGCCAGCAGCTGGGACCGTCCCACCGGGGAGCTGTTTTTT. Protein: CASSWDRPTGELFF.

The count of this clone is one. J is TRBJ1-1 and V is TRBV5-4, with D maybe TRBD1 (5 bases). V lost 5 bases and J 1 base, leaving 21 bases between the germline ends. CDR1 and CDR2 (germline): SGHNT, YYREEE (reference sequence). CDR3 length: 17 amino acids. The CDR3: CASRTLLGQGPNTEAFF. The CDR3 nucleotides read TGTGCCAGCAGAACCCTCCTCGGGCAGGGACCGAACACTGAAGCTTTCTTT.

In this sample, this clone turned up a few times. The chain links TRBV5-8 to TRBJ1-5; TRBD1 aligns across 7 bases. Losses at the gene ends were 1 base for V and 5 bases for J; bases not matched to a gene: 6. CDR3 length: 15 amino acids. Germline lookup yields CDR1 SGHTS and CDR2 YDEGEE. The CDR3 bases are TGTGCCAGCAGCTTGTACAGGGGAGGGGATCAGCCCCAGCATTTT. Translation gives CASSLYRGGDQPQHF.